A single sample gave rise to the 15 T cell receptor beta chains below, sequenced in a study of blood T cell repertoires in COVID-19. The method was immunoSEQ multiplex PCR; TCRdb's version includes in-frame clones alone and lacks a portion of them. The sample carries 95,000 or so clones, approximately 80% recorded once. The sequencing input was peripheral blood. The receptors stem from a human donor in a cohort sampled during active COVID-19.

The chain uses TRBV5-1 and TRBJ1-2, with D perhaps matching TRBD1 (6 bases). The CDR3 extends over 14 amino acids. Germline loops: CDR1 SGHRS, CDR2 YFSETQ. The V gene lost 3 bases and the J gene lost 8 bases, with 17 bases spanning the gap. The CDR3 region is CASSSGAQIGGYTF. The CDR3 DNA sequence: TGCGCCAGCAGCTCAGGGGCTCAAATTGGGGGCTACACCTTC.

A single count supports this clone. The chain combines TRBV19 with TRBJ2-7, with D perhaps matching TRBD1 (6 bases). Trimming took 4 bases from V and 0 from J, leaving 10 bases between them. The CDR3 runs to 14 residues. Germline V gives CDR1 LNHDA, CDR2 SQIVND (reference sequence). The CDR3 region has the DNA TGTGCCAGTAGTAACGGACAGCACTCCTACGAGCAGTACTTC. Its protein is CASSNGQHSYEQYF.

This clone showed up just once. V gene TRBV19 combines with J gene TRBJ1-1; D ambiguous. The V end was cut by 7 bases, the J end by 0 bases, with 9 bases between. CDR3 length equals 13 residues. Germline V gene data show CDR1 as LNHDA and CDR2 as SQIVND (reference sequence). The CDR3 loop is CASTWQMNTEAFF. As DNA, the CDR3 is TGTGCCAGTACATGGCAGATGAACACTGAAGCTTTCTTT.

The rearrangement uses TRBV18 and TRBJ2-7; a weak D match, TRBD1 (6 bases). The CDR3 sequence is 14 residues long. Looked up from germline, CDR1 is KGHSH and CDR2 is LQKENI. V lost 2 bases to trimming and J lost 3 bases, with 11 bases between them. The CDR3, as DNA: TGTGCCAGCTCACCAGGAGCGACAGGCTACGAGCAGTACTTC. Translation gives CASSPGATGYEQYF.

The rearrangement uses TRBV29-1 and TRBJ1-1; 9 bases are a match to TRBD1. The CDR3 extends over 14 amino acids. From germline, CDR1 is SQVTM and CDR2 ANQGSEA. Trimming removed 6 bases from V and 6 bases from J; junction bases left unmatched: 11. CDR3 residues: CSVRGPDRGPEAFF. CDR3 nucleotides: TGCAGCGTACGGGGCCCGGACAGGGGACCTGAAGCTTTCTTT.

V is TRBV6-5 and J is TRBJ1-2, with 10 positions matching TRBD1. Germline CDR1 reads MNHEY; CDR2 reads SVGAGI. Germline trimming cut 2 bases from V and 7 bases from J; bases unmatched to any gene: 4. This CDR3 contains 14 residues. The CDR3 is CASSYTGQGVGYTF. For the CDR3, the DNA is TGTGCCAGCAGTTACACCGGACAGGGGGTTGGCTACACCTTC.

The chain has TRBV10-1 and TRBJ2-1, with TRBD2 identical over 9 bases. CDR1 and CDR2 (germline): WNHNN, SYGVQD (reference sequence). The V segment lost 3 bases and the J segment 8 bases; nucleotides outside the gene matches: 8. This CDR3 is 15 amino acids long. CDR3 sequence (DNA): TGCGCCAGCAGTGACCGGGCGGGAGGGCTGGATGAGCAGTTCTTC. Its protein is CASSDRAGGLDEQFF.

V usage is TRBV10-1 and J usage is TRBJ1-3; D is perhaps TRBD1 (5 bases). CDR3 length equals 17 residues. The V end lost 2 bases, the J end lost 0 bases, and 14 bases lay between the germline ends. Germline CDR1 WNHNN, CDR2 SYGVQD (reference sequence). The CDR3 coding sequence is TGCGCCAGCAGTGAGGGGACTACCCTAAGCTCTGGAAACACCATATATTTT. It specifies CASSEGTTLSSGNTIYF.

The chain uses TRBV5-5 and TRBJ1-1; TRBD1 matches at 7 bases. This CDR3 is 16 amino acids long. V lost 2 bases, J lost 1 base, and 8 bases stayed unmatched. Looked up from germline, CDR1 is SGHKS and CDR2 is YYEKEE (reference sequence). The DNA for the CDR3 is TGTGCCAGCAGCTTCACACGAGGGACAGCGAACACTGAAGCTTTCTTT. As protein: CASSFTRGTANTEAFF.

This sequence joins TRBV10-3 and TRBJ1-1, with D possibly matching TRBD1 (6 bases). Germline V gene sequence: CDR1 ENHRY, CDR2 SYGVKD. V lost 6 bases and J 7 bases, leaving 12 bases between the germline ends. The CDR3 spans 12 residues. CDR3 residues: CAISRQAREAFF. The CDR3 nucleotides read TGTGCCATCAGCCGACAGGCGCGTGAAGCTTTCTTT.

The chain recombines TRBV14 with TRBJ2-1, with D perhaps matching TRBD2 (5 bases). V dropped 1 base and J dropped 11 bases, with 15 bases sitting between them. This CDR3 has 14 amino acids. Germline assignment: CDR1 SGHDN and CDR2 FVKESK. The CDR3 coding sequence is TGTGCCAGCAGCCAAGCCGGGGTCACTATGAAGCAGTTCTTC. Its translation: CASSQAGVTMKQFF. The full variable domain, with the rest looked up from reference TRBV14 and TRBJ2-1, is EAGVTQFPSHSVIEKGQTVTLRCDPISGHDNLYWYRRVMGKEIKFLLHFVKESKQDESGMPNNRFLAERTGGTYSTLKVQPAELEDSGVYFCASSQAGVTMKQFFGPGTRLTVL.

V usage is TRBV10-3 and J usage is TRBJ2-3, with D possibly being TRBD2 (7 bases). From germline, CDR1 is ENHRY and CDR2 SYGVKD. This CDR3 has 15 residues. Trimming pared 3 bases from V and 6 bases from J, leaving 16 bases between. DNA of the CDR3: TGTGCCATCAGTGACATCTCAGGGAGGGGGGATACGCAGTATTTT. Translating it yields CAISDISGRGDTQYF.

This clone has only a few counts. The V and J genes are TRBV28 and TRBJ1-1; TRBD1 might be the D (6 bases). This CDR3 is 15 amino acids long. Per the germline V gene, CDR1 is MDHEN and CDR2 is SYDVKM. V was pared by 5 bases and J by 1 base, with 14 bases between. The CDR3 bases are TGTGCCAGCAGTCGTACCGGGACACGGAACACTGAAGCTTTCTTT. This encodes CASSRTGTRNTEAFF.

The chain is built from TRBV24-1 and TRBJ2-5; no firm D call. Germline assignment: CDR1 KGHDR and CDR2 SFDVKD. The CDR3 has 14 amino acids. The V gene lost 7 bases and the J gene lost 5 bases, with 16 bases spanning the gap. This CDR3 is CATSAGQAPETQYF. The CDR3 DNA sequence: TGTGCCACCAGCGCTGGGCAGGCCCCCGAGACCCAGTACTTC.

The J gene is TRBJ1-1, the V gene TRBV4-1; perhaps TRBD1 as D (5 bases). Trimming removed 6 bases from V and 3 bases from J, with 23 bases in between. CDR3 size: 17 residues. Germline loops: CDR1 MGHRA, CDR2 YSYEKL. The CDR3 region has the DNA TGCGCCAGCAGGCCTTTCTGGACGGGGGAAGATCACACTGAAGCTTTCTTT. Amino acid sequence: CASRPFWTGEDHTEAFF.